This TCR beta chain was sequenced in a study of immune aging and cytomegalovirus after organ transplant (dated by TCRdb to the early 2020s). Context from the whole study: Three-drug immunosuppression with prednisone, tacrolimus, and mycophenolate was given to all transplant recipients.

The intended sense of this specimen's time point label: five sample-tagged time points from pre-transplant (day -1) to day 368 post-transplant, pooled. Thawed PBMC were stimulated for around eleven hours with a CMV IE-1 overlapping peptide library without transport inhibitors. After being thawed and rested overnight, the cells were stimulated in R10 medium along with CD28/CD49d costimulation. The IE-1 peptide library consisted of 15-amino-acid peptides overlapping by 11 amino acids. Each time point was barcoded using BD Single-Cell Multiplexing Kit Sample Tags, after which the barcoded samples were pooled and stained with oligo-conjugated anti-CD45RA plus sorting antibodies. A BD FACSAria III was used to sort CMV-responsive CD8+CD137+ and CD4+CD154+ T cells at 4-way purity. Blood samples were drawn into EDTA vacutainers and processed by Ficoll gradient within 1-24 hours. This clonotype came up once. The clone's antigen remains unknown. Base qualities are not at hand, and no much larger clone is one base apart. One read alone lends weak support.

Receptor libraries were prepared by single-cell sequencing. The instrument was an Illumina NovaSeq 6000. The BD Rhapsody Targeted mRNA and AbSeq Reagent Kit was used in a microwell format for cell capture and library preparation. The libraries included TCR, sample tags, AbSeq, and targeted mRNA from the Human T-Cell Expression Panel, along with custom TOX and TOX2 primers. Libraries were sequenced on an Illumina NovaSeq. Per the original workflow: The analysis covered fewer than 13,000 cells in total, of which 7,000 to 8,500 were CD8 T cells and 4494 were CD8 T cells with an identifiable TCR CDR3. The BD Rhapsody Targeted Analysis Pipeline, including V(D)J processing, was run on the Seven Bridges Genomics platform to process the raw data. Quality control, Sample Tag demultiplexing with Lex-BDSMK, clone identification with VDJ Explorer, and Seurat clustering were all done in SeqGeq 1.6.0. Clones making up <1% of CD8 T cells were classified as non-expanded, and clones making up >2.5% of the sample were classified as clonal expansions. The public reads were reanalyzed by TCRdb: fastp trimming at Q25, MiXCR alignment, in-frame beta chains only. Entries that share a CDR3 protein sequence are merged under the most common genes and DNA. TCRdb's processing, not the authors' own work, is the source of the V and J calls. The sample table records tens of thousands of distinct CDR3 sequences; roughly 38% of these occur just once. 25% to 30% of the sample is taken by the ten largest.

Overall study outcomes, separate from this receptor: Since the sequencing data did not include a CD57 measurement, a conservative gene-based definition of aging was used in its place. Aged-phenotype cells increased post-transplant regardless of clone size, earlier in large clones (days 200-264) than small clones, following viremia. A larger share of large clones was made up of TEMRA cells, and in the seven largest clones (about 2,000 cells) aged and TEMRA cells were gained while TCM cells were lost.

The sequences come from CMV peptide-activated CD4+ and CD8+ T cells sorted from blood, collected at five time points, pooled. The sample's cell subset or site, from its label and the paper: sorted CD8+CD137+ and CD4+CD154+ T cells after 12 to 13 h CMV IE-1 peptide stimulation. This clonotype originated in a female donor who had a heart transplant and CMV viremia.

The encoded CDR3 is CASSVSSSYEQYF. The nucleotides read TGTGCCAGCAGCGTTTCGAGCTCCTACGAGCAGTACTTC. This sequence uses TRBV7-2 and TRBJ2-7; the D gene remains uncertain. V lost 5 bases and J lost 0 bases; the stretch between them is 8 bases long. The CDR3 runs 13 residues from the cysteine to the phenylalanine. CDR3 DNA is the only sequence kept; it has 39 bases, read in frame from the first base. Via the germline V gene, CDR1 is SGHTA and CDR2 FQGNSA.